Listed below are T cell receptor beta chains from one sample, sequenced in a study of T-cell memory formation after mild COVID-19. TCRdb analysed the 5' RACE reads with MiXCR anew, one entry per CDR3 protein. The table lists about 470,000 distinct CDR3 sequences, over 15% of them singletons. The source material was PBMCs or a T cell subset sorted from them (not recorded which). These receptors were obtained from an adult woman who had mild COVID-19 (a few samples of this study predate the infection). Cell type and time point are not known. Both conserved end residues are part of each CDR3. Each record gives: CDR3 DNA, CDR3 protein, J gene, D gene, V gene, clone size. D genes are given only for firm matches. Clone size, where shown, is once, few, many, or a class for clones that have expanded.

TGTGCCACCGGGTCAGGAGTGAACACCGGGGAGCTGTTTTTT,CATGSGVNTGELFF,TRBJ2-2,.,TRBV24-1,.
TGTGCCAGCAGCCAAGACCAGTCCTACAATGAGCAGTTCTTC,CASSQDQSYNEQFF,TRBJ2-1,.,TRBV7-9,few
TGTGCCACACTCACAGGGGGCCCTTCCTACGAGCAGTACTTC,CATLTGGPSYEQYF,TRBJ2-7,TRBD1,TRBV10-3,once
TGCAGCGTGCCGCACTCTGGGGCCAACGTCCTGACTTTC,CSVPHSGANVLTF,TRBJ2-6,.,TRBV29-1,few
TGTGCCAGCAGCGTAGTGACTAGCTACAATGAGCAGTTCTTC,CASSVVTSYNEQFF,TRBJ2-1,.,TRBV9,.
TGCGCCAGCAGCCGGGTCGCGGGGCCGGAGACCCAGTACTTC,CASSRVAGPETQYF,TRBJ2-5,.,TRBV4-1,many
TGCAGCATTGGCAGGGGACGCACAGATACGCAGTATTTT,CSIGRGRTDTQYF,TRBJ2-3,.,TRBV29-1,few
TGCGCCAGCAGCCCAAAGGGGCGATTCCGGACTAGCACAGATACGCAGTATTTT,CASSPKGRFRTSTDTQYF,TRBJ2-3,.,TRBV5-1,few
TGCAGTGCTACAGATTCCTCCTACGAGCAGTACTTC,CSATDSSYEQYF,TRBJ2-7,.,TRBV20-1,.
TGTGCCAGCAGCTCGGACACTATAGGGGGTACGCAGTATTTT,CASSSDTIGGTQYF,TRBJ2-3,.,TRBV11-3,many
TGTGCCAGCAGCTTAGACCGGACTAGCGGATCAAAAAACATTCAGTACTTC,CASSLDRTSGSKNIQYF,TRBJ2-4,TRBD2,TRBV7-9,few
TGTGCCAGCCAGATTGGCGGGAGGACCCCCTTGATCTACGAGCAGTACTTC,CASQIGGRTPLIYEQYF,TRBJ2-7,TRBD2,TRBV6-2/TRBV6-3,.
TGTGCCAGTAGTATTACGACAGGGCCAATAGACGAGCAGTACTTC,CASSITTGPIDEQYF,TRBJ2-7,TRBD1,TRBV19,.
TGTGCCAGCGGCGGGAACAGAGGAGACGAGCAGTACTTC,CASGGNRGDEQYF,TRBJ2-7,.,TRBV5-6,.
TGCGCCAGCAGTGGAGAAGAGAAGGGTTTACCTCAAGCTTTCTTT,CASSGEEKGLPQAFF,TRBJ1-1,.,TRBV10-2,many
TGCGCCAGCAGCGGGCACCCAGGTGAAGCTTTCTTT,CASSGHPGEAFF,TRBJ1-1,.,TRBV4-1,few
TGTGCCAGCAGCTTAGTGTTCAGGCTAGCTAGTTCCTACGAGCAGTACTTC,CASSLVFRLASSYEQYF,TRBJ2-7,.,TRBV5-5,.
TGTGCCAGCAGCTTCCGGGGGCCCGGCACAGATACGCAGTATTTT,CASSFRGPGTDTQYF,TRBJ2-3,.,TRBV11-2,few
TGTGCCACCAGTGAACTGACAGGGGCAGATACGCAGTATTTT,CATSELTGADTQYF,TRBJ2-3,TRBD1,TRBV24-1,.
TGTGCCAGCAGCTTAGCGGAGGGCCAGTCCTACGAGCAGTACTTC,CASSLAEGQSYEQYF,TRBJ2-7,.,TRBV7-6,few
TGTGCCAGCAGTTTAATCCCCCCCATGAACACTGAAGCTTTCTTT,CASSLIPPMNTEAFF,TRBJ1-1,.,TRBV12-3/TRBV12-4,few
TGTGCCAGCAGTGTGGGGGGAGCGGGAGATCCCTACAATGAGCAGTTCTTC,CASSVGGAGDPYNEQFF,TRBJ2-1,TRBD2,TRBV6-2/TRBV6-3,.
TGTGCCAGCAGTGCTCGACTAGCGGGGTGGGAGACCCAGTACTTC,CASSARLAGWETQYF,TRBJ2-5,TRBD2,TRBV11-2,.
TGTGCCAGCAGTTCTGGGACAGGTGTAGTCGAGCAGTACTTC,CASSSGTGVVEQYF,TRBJ2-7,TRBD1,TRBV12-3/TRBV12-4,few
TGCAGCGTTGCGGATCGACAGGATGAAGCTTTCTTT,CSVADRQDEAFF,TRBJ1-1,.,TRBV29-1,.
TGTGCCAGCAGTTACCAATGGACAGGGCGGTCGGAGACCCAGTACTTC,CASSYQWTGRSETQYF,TRBJ2-5,TRBD1,TRBV6-5,few
TGTGCCAGCCTGATTAGAGGGGACATTTACCAAGAGACCCAGTACTTC,CASLIRGDIYQETQYF,TRBJ2-5,.,TRBV7-2,few
TGTGCCAGCAGCCAAGGGCTTTTGATGGCTTTCTTT,CASSQGLLMAFF,TRBJ1-1,.,TRBV3-1,.